What follows describes a single T cell receptor (beta chain). The antigen is undetermined. The germline CDR1 and CDR2 sequences are LGHDT and YNNKEL (reference sequence). V dropped 2 bases and J dropped 4; count of bases not matched to a gene: 6. The CDR3 is 16 amino acids. TCRdb reprocessed the 5' RACE reads with MiXCR, giving one entry per CDR3 protein. Of about 450,000 distinct CDR3 sequences detected, around 22% appear once; the ten largest clones hold 10% to 15%. This sample was included in a study of T-cell memory formation after mild COVID-19. Notes on the study in general: Later expanders leaned CD4+, whereas day 15 to 85 contracting clones were balanced CD4/CD8. Researchers could not confirm that second-wave clones peaking on day 37 targeted SARS-CoV-2. Pre-infection memory showed some responding clones, and this suggested that cross-reactive memory joined. Mostly located in CM and EM were contracting CD4+ clones, with contracting CD8+ clones located in EMRA.

This TCR derives from an adult woman who had mild COVID-19 (a few samples of this study predate the infection). Cell type and time point are not known. Sequenced input: PBMCs or a T cell subset sorted from them (not recorded which). The rearrangement uses TRBV3-1 and TRBJ2-2; 8 positions match TRBD2. CDR3 sequence (DNA): TGTGCCAGCAGCCAACTAGCGGGTGCTCCCACCGGGGAGCTGTTTTTT. Translating it yields CASSQLAGAPTGELFF.